The 17 T cell receptor beta chains given below trace back to one sample, sequenced in a study of cytomegalovirus exposure and HLA in healthy donors (dated by TCRdb to between 2016 and 2019). The method behind the library was the immunoSEQ multiplex PCR assay. For the multiplex PCR, a mixture combining 60 forward primers for TCR Vbeta segments and 13 reverse primers for TCR Jbeta segments was used. Imported from immuneACCESS, the table was reduced by TCRdb to in-frame sequences with V and J called. These copies leave out some clones; in studies compared against another copy, an unresolved V gene accounts for under half, and the cause of the remainder is not known. Here the sample has some 130,000 clones; more than 65% occur a single time. Clones ranked in the top ten supply about 3% of the sample. The source material was PBMCs. The receptor source for this set is an older woman in good health and CMV-seropositive.

The chain has TRBV9 and TRBJ1-2; 7 bases map to TRBD1. The junction had 8 bases not matched to a gene; V was cut back by 0 bases and J by 6 bases. CDR1 and CDR2 from the germline V gene are SGDLS and YYNGEE. The CDR3 totals 15 residues. Here the CDR3 DNA reads TGTGCCAGCAGCGTAGAAGACAGGGAAAGAAATGGCTACACCTTC. It specifies CASSVEDRERNGYTF.

V gene TRBV21-1 combines with J gene TRBJ2-5; the table names TRBD1, a call not compared with the DNA. TRBV21-1 is described as a pseudogene. This CDR3 has 14 amino acids. CDR3 nucleotide sequence: TGTGCCAGCAGCAAAGGGTACAGGACAGAGACCCAGTACTTC. It translates to CASSKGYRTETQYF.

This chain uses TRBV18 with TRBJ1-1; TRBD1 matches 7 bases. The J segment lost 0 bases and the V segment lost 6 bases, leaving 7 bases of the junction unmatched. The CDR3 consists of 15 residues. The germline V gene encodes CDR1 KGHSH and CDR2 LQKENI. CDR3 nucleotides: TGTGCCAGCTCGCCTCAGACAGGGATGAACACTGAAGCTTTCTTT. Encoded protein: CASSPQTGMNTEAFF.

This chain uses TRBV9 with TRBJ2-7; TRBD1 matches 7 bases. The CDR3 sequence is 14 residues long. Trimming removed 4 bases from V and 6 bases from J; junction bases left unmatched: 10. Germline CDR1 is SGDLS and CDR2 is YYNGEE. CDR3 residues: CASSPRQGSGEQYF. For the CDR3, the DNA is TGTGCCAGCAGCCCCCGACAGGGCTCGGGCGAGCAGTACTTC.

The chain recombines TRBV6-1 with TRBJ2-1; TRBD2 aligns across 9 bases. Germline V gene sequence: CDR1 MNHNS, CDR2 SASEGT. V lost 1 base and J lost 8; bases outside the gene matches: 3. The CDR3 totals 14 residues. CDR3 loop: CASSEGGGGYEQFF. As DNA, the CDR3 is TGTGCCAGCAGTGAAGGCGGGGGGGGGTATGAGCAGTTCTTC.

V is TRBV11-3 and J is TRBJ2-3, with 8 bases matching TRBD2. Per germline, CDR1 SGHNT and CDR2 YENEEA. The CDR3 is made up of 14 amino acids. Trimming cost V 4 bases and J 6 bases; bases outside gene matches: 6. The CDR3 is CASSSGGARDTQYF. In DNA, the CDR3 is TGTGCCAGCAGCTCCGGGGGGGCCCGGGATACGCAGTATTTT.

This clone showed up just a few times. The chain employs TRBV19 and TRBJ2-6; 9 nucleotides match TRBD1. Germline lookup yields CDR1 LNHDA and CDR2 SQIVND (reference sequence). V trimming: 10 bases; J trimming: 0 bases; junction bases outside the gene matches: 7. This CDR3 spans 16 amino acids. This CDR3 is CATTDRGGSGANVLTF. CDR3 nucleotides: TGTGCCACCACGGACAGGGGAGGCTCTGGGGCCAACGTCCTGACTTTC.

The chain employs TRBV19 and TRBJ2-3; D is possibly TRBD1 (6 bases). Between the trimmed V and J ends, which lost 7 bases and 6 bases, there was a span of 14 bases. The V gene's germline CDR1 is LNHDA and CDR2 SQIVND (reference sequence). CDR3 length equals 13 residues. Written as DNA, the CDR3 is TGTGCCAGTACCCCAACAGGGTTGGATACGCAGTATTTT. As protein: CASTPTGLDTQYF.

This rearrangement joins TRBV5-1 to TRBJ2-5, with TRBD1 identical over 7 bases. The CDR3 covers 15 residues. V lost 4 bases to trimming and J lost 5 bases; unmatched junction nucleotides: 11. The germline V gene encodes CDR1 SGHRS and CDR2 YFSETQ. CDR3 bases: TGCGCCAGCAGCACCTCCACAGGGGAAGGGGAGACCCAGTACTTC. Translation: CASSTSTGEGETQYF.

The chain uses TRBV5-1 and TRBJ1-2, with 7 bases lining up with TRBD1. The V segment lost 4 bases and the J segment 6 bases; nucleotides outside the gene matches: 15. Germline V gives CDR1 SGHRS, CDR2 YFSETQ. The CDR3 totals 16 residues. CDR3 nucleotides: TGCGCCAGCAGCCAAGGACAGGCCCTGCACGGCGATGGCTACACCTTC. Amino acid sequence: CASSQGQALHGDGYTF.

V gene TRBV5-6 combines with J gene TRBJ2-2; unclear D gene. Germline lookup yields CDR1 SGHDT and CDR2 YYEEEE. CDR3 length: 16 amino acids. The V and J ends lost 3 bases and 3 bases respectively, with 15 bases between them. CDR3 in amino acids: CASSSLSADYTGELFF. Here the CDR3 DNA reads TGTGCCAGCAGCTCCTTGTCGGCAGACTACACCGGGGAGCTGTTTTTT.

The chain couples TRBV5-1 to TRBJ2-7; 7 bases fit TRBD1. V lost 3 bases to trimming and J lost 1 base; unmatched junction nucleotides: 4. This CDR3 contains 14 residues. In germline, CDR1 is SGHRS, CDR2 YFSETQ. CDR3 amino acids: CASSSDRRSYEQYF. In DNA form, the CDR3 reads TGCGCCAGCAGCTCGGACAGGCGATCCTACGAGCAGTACTTC.

J is TRBJ1-1 and V is TRBV21-1; TRBD1 was called by the table and not checked on the DNA. TRBV21-1 is a recognized pseudogene. CDR3 size: 12 residues. The CDR3 protein is CASSKGGRKAFF. The CDR3 DNA reads as TGTGCCAGCAGCAAAGGGGGCAGGAAAGCTTTCTTT.

The chain has TRBV25-1 and TRBJ1-2, with D unclear. The CDR3 is made up of 13 amino acids. V dropped 6 bases and J dropped 9 bases, with 17 bases sitting between them. The V gene's germline CDR1 is MGHDK and CDR2 SYGVNS. CDR3: CASSEGSRYRYTF. CDR3 bases: TGTGCCAGCAGCGAGGGCAGCCGTTATCGCTACACCTTC.

The V call is TRBV7-9, the J call TRBJ2-7; 7 nucleotides align to TRBD2. Looked up from germline, CDR1 is SEHNR and CDR2 is FQNEAQ (reference sequence). V lost 5 bases and J lost 6; bases outside the gene matches: 13. The CDR3 covers 15 residues. The chain's CDR3 is CASSLTTAGSAEQYF. In DNA form, the CDR3 reads TGTGCCAGCAGCCTAACTACAGCGGGGTCCGCCGAGCAGTACTTC.

The genes are TRBV15 and TRBJ1-4, with D perhaps TRBD1 (5 bases). CDR1 and CDR2 (germline): LNHNV, YYDKDF (reference sequence). The CDR3 length is 17 residues. V lost 0 bases and J lost 5, with 16 bases in between. The CDR3 DNA reads TGTGCCACCAGCAGAGATCCCGTGGGGGGGGGAAATGAAAAACTGTTTTTT. Translating it yields CATSRDPVGGGNEKLFF.

CDR3 amino acids: CASKQTGNDQPQHF. CDR3 DNA sequence: TGTGCCAGCAAACAGACAGGGAATGATCAGCCCCAGCATTTT. J is TRBJ1-5 and V is TRBV25-1; 7 positions agree with TRBD1. Losses at the gene ends were 7 bases for V and 5 bases for J; bases not matched to a gene: 8. The CDR3 contains 14 residues. CDR1 is MGHDK, CDR2 SYGVNS, per germline.